This passage covers 13 T cell receptor beta chains from one sample sequenced in a study of Ad26.COV2.S vaccination and SARS-CoV-2 variants. Treatment noted: 19 received Ad26.COV2.S at low or high dose, single or two shots; roughly five received placebo; per-sample allocation not given. Material that was analyzed had been drawn on day 63 after the first vaccine or placebo injection. Using immunoSEQ multiplex PCR, the repertoire was profiled, and TCRdb retains in-frame clones only, with some absent. The sample consists of hundreds of thousands of clones, more than 85% of them appearing once. The sample was peripheral blood, taken in a trial of Ad26.COV2.S vaccine versus placebo. The receptors shown here come from a person aged 18 to 59 who received the Ad26.COV2.S COVID-19 vaccine or a placebo.

A word on this clone: Other DNA sequences of this sample code for an identical CDR3. The chain employs TRBV6-1 and TRBJ2-3; tentative D call: TRBD1 (5 bases). The CDR3 consists of 13 residues. Germline V lookup: CDR1 MNHNS, CDR2 SASEGT. The V gene lost 3 bases and the J gene lost 3 bases, with 7 bases spanning the gap. CDR3 residues: CASSDQGTDTQYF. CDR3 nucleotides: TGTGCCAGCAGTGATCAGGGTACAGATACGCAGTATTTT.

In regard to this clone: A junction boundary mismatches the germline segment, possibly from a read error. V usage is TRBV4-1 and J usage is TRBJ2-7, with 8 bases lining up with TRBD2. From germline, CDR1 is MGHRA and CDR2 YSYEKL. The CDR3 is 14 residues long. CDR3 region: CATSLRGGALEQYF. The CDR3 DNA is TGCGCCACCAGCCTCCGGGGGGGGGCTCTCGAGCAGTACTTC.

The V call is TRBV10-3, the J call TRBJ2-1; 13 bases are shared with TRBD2. With V trimmed by 0 bases and J by 8 bases, 4 bases remained unmatched. Per the germline V gene, CDR1 is ENHRY and CDR2 is SYGVKD. This CDR3 is built from 16 residues. CDR3 region: CAISESLAGGNDEQFF. DNA for the CDR3: TGTGCCATCAGTGAGTCACTAGCGGGGGGGAACGATGAGCAGTTCTTC.

The V call is TRBV7-8, the J call TRBJ1-5; 9 bases match TRBD1. The CDR3 is 15 residues long. Unmatched junction bases numbered 4, after V lost 5 bases and J lost 2 bases. Germline CDR1 and CDR2: SGHVS and FQNEAQ. The CDR3 is CASSKWTGGNQPQHF. Written as DNA, the CDR3 is TGTGCCAGCAGCAAGTGGACAGGGGGCAATCAGCCCCAGCATTTT.

The CDR3 sequence: CASSPEPSDTGELFF. The CDR3 nucleotides are TGCGCCAGCAGCCCCGAGCCTAGTGATACCGGGGAGCTGTTTTTT. The rearrangement links TRBV5-1 to TRBJ2-2, with D unclear. The CDR3 sequence is 15 residues long. V was cut by 4 bases and J by 5 bases, with 15 bases left in between. Germline-derived CDR1 and CDR2 are SGHRS and YFSETQ.

The chain combines TRBV25-1 with TRBJ1-6; 10 positions agree with TRBD1. The CDR3 has 15 amino acids. Per germline, CDR1 MGHDK and CDR2 SYGVNS. With 8 bases clipped from V and 8 bases from J, the junction kept 9 bases outside the gene matches. The CDR3 region has the DNA TGTGCCAGCTCCTGGGGACAGGGGAATTATTCACCCCTCCACTTT. Its translation: CASSWGQGNYSPLHF.

The rearrangement joins TRBV28 to TRBJ2-1, with 8 bases matching TRBD2. With 5 bases clipped from V and 3 bases from J, the junction kept 6 bases outside the gene matches. This CDR3 comprises 15 residues. Germline V lookup: CDR1 MDHEN, CDR2 SYDVKM. As DNA, the CDR3 is TGTGCCAGCAGTCCCAGCGGGGGAGACTACAATGAGCAGTTCTTC. This encodes CASSPSGGDYNEQFF. Complete variable domain (other parts from reference TRBV28 and TRBJ2-1): DVKVTQSSRYLVKRTGEKVFLECVQDMDHENMFWYRQDPGLGLRLIYFSYDVKMKEKGDIPEGYSVSREKKERFSLILESASTNQTSMYLCASSPSGGDYNEQFFGPGTRLTVL.

This chain uses TRBV2 with TRBJ2-7, with D perhaps matching TRBD1 (6 bases). V lost 1 base and J 2 bases, leaving 9 bases between the germline ends. Germline-derived CDR1 and CDR2 are SNHLY and FYNNEI. This CDR3 has 14 amino acids. The CDR3 loop is CASSEVAGAYEQYF. In DNA, the CDR3 is TGTGCCAGCAGTGAAGTAGCAGGGGCCTACGAGCAGTACTTC.

CDR3 sequence: CASSQGTGAGELFF. The CDR3 bases are TGTGCCAGCAGCCAAGGGACCGGAGCCGGGGAGCTGTTTTTT. The rearrangement joins TRBV27 to TRBJ2-2; either TRBD1 or TRBD2 may supply D (5 bases each). The V gene's germline CDR1 is MNHEY and CDR2 SMNVEV (reference sequence). The ends were cut back, 6 bases at V and 6 bases at J, with 14 bases in the middle. The CDR3 length is 14 residues.

This chain joins TRBV16 and TRBJ2-1; unclear D gene. Trimming took off 0 bases at V and 4 bases at J, with 4 bases between the two ends. Germline values: CDR1 KGHSY, CDR2 FQNENV. This CDR3 is built from 13 residues. CDR3 nucleotides: TGTGCCAGCAGCCAATCTACGTACAATGAGCAGTTCTTC. Its translation: CASSQSTYNEQFF.

The chain combines TRBV20-1 with TRBJ1-2; D not resolved. The CDR3 has 14 amino acids. Between the trimmed V and J ends, which lost 3 bases and 1 base, there was a span of 12 bases. Germline values: CDR1 DFQATT, CDR2 SNEGSKA (reference sequence). The DNA for the CDR3 is TGCAGTGCTAGTCGGCAGAAACATAACTATGGCTACACCTTC. Its protein is CSASRQKHNYGYTF.

About this clone itself: Other DNA sequences of this sample code for an identical CDR3. This chain joins TRBV27 and TRBJ1-1, with D unclear. Germline CDR1 MNHEY, CDR2 SMNVEV (reference sequence). There are 13 residues in the CDR3. Trimming removed 2 bases at V and 1 base at J, with 5 bases between. Written as DNA, the CDR3 is TGTGCCAGCAGTTTAGGGCGGAACACTGAAGCTTTCTTT. As protein: CASSLGRNTEAFF.

This chain links TRBV28 with TRBJ2-7; TRBD1 agrees at 9 bases. Losses at the gene ends were 5 bases for V and 2 bases for J; bases not matched to a gene: 7. The CDR3 extends over 15 amino acids. Germline assignment: CDR1 MDHEN and CDR2 SYDVKM. In nucleotides, the CDR3 is TGTGCCAGCAGTCTCACACGACAGGGGGCCTACGAGCAGTACTTC. It yields the protein CASSLTRQGAYEQYF.